This T cell receptor beta chain stems from a study of T cells after yellow fever vaccination (dated by TCRdb to between 2018 and 2020). Concerning the study at large: The SMART-Seq v4 Ultra Low Input RNA kit was used to prepare libraries from fractions with low cell numbers. Blood was drawn at multiple timepoints before and after primary and secondary immunization, with bulk PBMC replicates and cell subsets isolated. Bulk TCR alpha and beta repertoires were sequenced longitudinally to track T-cell clones before and after primary and booster YFV17D yellow fever vaccination. Two healthy male donors, one aged 18 to 30 and one aged 30 to 40 years, made up the cohort. The paper's findings and limits, for the study overall: Only a couple of donors were included in the study, so the extent to which the findings can be generalized is limited. A small share of clonotypes was detected in both CD4 and CD8 compartments, with the overlap likely arising from convergent recombination. The secondary T-cell response was weaker than the primary response but faster, peaking on day 5 instead of day 15. After the booster, most of the clones that had expanded following primary vaccination were detected again (approximately 96% of CD4 and around nine tenths of CD8), which suggests that memory was broadly maintained. Because abundant contaminating clonotypes from the bulk population could be contained in FACS-sorted repertoires, computational filtering was required.

This clonotype was counted only a few times. Its antigen is not yet known. No base-level quality is on record; no much larger clone is a single base apart. Taken with the paper, the label for treatment or condition translates to: live attenuated yellow fever vaccine strain. At each blood-draw timepoint, two biological replicates of bulk PBMCs were obtained. PBMCs were isolated from peripheral blood using a standard Ficoll-Paque protocol. TriZol was used to extract RNA from bulk PBMCs, from CD4 and CD8 fractions, and from dextramer-positive and dextramer-negative fractions. The V end gives up 6 bases and the J end 8 bases, leaving 19 bases in the junction not matched to a gene. Reading from cysteine to phenylalanine, the CDR3 counts 17 amino acids. The entry retains the CDR3 DNA only, 51 bases that are in frame from base 1. The CDR1 and CDR2 encoded by the germline V gene (reference sequence) are DFQATT and SNEGSKA.

The listed sequencing device is Illumina NovaSeq 6000. TCR cDNA was made using 5'RACE template switching, a step that added a universal primer site and unique molecular identifiers. Priming of cDNA synthesis was performed from both the TCR alpha and TCR beta constant segments. Library amplification used two PCR steps, and the second PCR step added sample barcodes and sequencing adapters. Libraries were sequenced on Illumina HiSeq 2500 (2x100 bp) or NovaSeq (2x150 bp). The study's processing was this. Demultiplexing of reads and collapsing into UMI consensus sequences were performed with MIGEC, and V(D)J alignment was carried out with MiXCR. Using edgeR on replicate PBMC samples, clonotypes were called vaccine-responding if FDR was below 0.01 and the log2 fold change was above 5 up to day 15. CD4 or CD8 identity was assigned to each bulk clonotype according to whether the clonotype was present at higher abundance in the sequenced CD4 repertoire or the sequenced CD8 repertoire. TCRdb cleaned the public reads at Q25 with fastp, built clones with MiXCR and kept in-frame beta chains. Rows matching on CDR3 protein sequence are summarized as one entry with the most common DNA and genes. It is TCRdb's table, rather than the study itself, that gives the V and J calls and clone size. Present in this sample are roughly 330,000 distinct CDR3 sequences, around 4.1% of which were seen just once. Roughly 24% of the sample lies in the top ten.

The sequence joins TRBV20-1 to TRBJ1-6, with 7 central nucleotides matching TRBD1. Specimen: PBMCs, collected 5 days after the yellow fever booster vaccination. The clonotype originates from a young man who received the YFV17D yellow fever vaccine. The nucleotide sequence is given as TGCAGTGCCTCTTCGGTCGGACAGGTGCAGCCGGATTCACCCCTCCACTTT. Its translation reads: CSASSVGQVQPDSPLHF.